This TCR beta chain derives from a study of T cells in Graves' hyperthyroidism and ophthalmopathy. Germline V gene sequence: CDR1 MNHEY, CDR2 SVGEGT. V trimming: 5 bases; J trimming: 6 bases; junction bases outside the gene matches: 5. There are 15 residues in the CDR3. In this sample, this clonotype turned up many times. The antigen is not known. Overall study findings and caveats: Ophthalmopathy got predicted by the model a median 6.5 months before its onset.

The patients, who ranged from 18 to 65 in age, presented with newly diagnosed hyperthyroidism lasting under 2 months. There were TCR beta CDR3 regions amplified from RNA transcripts. When the TCR CDR3 underwent first-round RT-PCR, the HTBI primer set was used. A single record per CDR3 protein comes from TCRdb applying MiXCR to the multiplex PCR reads. The sample consists of fewer than 350,000 distinct CDR3 sequences, roughly 15% of them appearing once. This receptor was taken from a woman in her forties or fifties with Graves' hyperthyroidism that later progressed to Graves' ophthalmopathy. What was sequenced was blood. The J gene is TRBJ1-5, the V gene TRBV6-2 or TRBV6-3; 12 nucleotides agree with TRBD1. CDR3 nucleotide sequence: TGTGCCAGCAGTACGGGACAGGGGGCGGCTCAGCCCCAGCATTTT. Its translation is CASSTGQGAAQPQHF.